This paragraph covers one TCR beta chain sequence. This CDR3 region has 14 residues. The germline V gene encodes CDR1 SGHDN and CDR2 FVKESK. V lost 0 bases, J lost 11 bases, and 16 bases lay in between. Assay: immunoSEQ multiplex PCR; the TCRdb copy retains only in-frame clones and omits some. The table lists around 150,000 clones, 87% of them singletons. The sample comes from a study of blood T cell repertoires in COVID-19. On the study more broadly: From T cells, B-cell-depleted T cells, or PBMCs came the material, which was cDNA or gDNA.

The chain is built from TRBV14 and TRBJ1-1, with a tentative D call TRBD1 (6 bases). This TCR came from a human donor in a cohort sampled during active COVID-19. The sample consisted of peripheral blood. In DNA, the CDR3 is TGTGCCAGCAGCCAAGATTATATGAGGGGGAGCGCTTTCTTT. Translated, it gives CASSQDYMRGSAFF.